This T cell receptor (beta chain) was obtained from a study of T cell responses to AZD1222 COVID-19 vaccine. The germline V gene encodes CDR1 SGHTA and CDR2 FQGNSA. The CDR3 loop spans 15 amino acids. Trimming pared 8 bases from V and 1 base from J, leaving 17 bases between. Repertoires were generated with immunoSEQ multiplex PCR, while TCRdb's copy carries only in-frame clones and drops some. This table holds 180,000 or so clones, more than 75% found once. Source: peripheral blood, taken 28 days after the second AZD1222 dose. The source is an adult who received the AZD1222 COVID-19 vaccine. The rearrangement joins TRBV7-2 to TRBJ1-1, with D maybe TRBD1 (6 bases). The CDR3 loop is CASRLGGAGNTEAFF. The CDR3 nucleotides read TGTGCCAGCCGCCTCGGGGGGGCAGGGAACACTGAAGCTTTCTTT.